The clone carrying this T cell receptor beta chain was seen only a few times. Its antigen is as yet unknown. A junction boundary mismatches the germline segment, possibly from a read error. The sample comes from a study of T cells in Graves' hyperthyroidism and ophthalmopathy. Study-wide context: Specimen type is peripheral blood, collected at initial diagnosis prior to any treatment. Notes on the study in general: Among clonotypes expanded in thyroid above 0.001, most were also found in blood.

Diagnoses used clinical symptoms, serum thyroxine and TRAb, thyroid ultrasound and orbital computed tomography. Germline V gene lookup returns CDR1 SNHLY and CDR2 FYNNEI. The CDR3 loop spans 12 amino acids. TCR beta CDR3 regions were amplified from RNA. Initially, a first-round RT-PCR of the TCR CDR3 employed the HTBI primer set. MiXCR, applied by TCRdb to the multiplex PCR reads, yields one record per CDR3 protein. The sample shows about 270,000 distinct CDR3 sequences, approximately 23% of them seen only once. The sample taken for sequencing was blood. The sequence was collected from a man under 40 with Graves' ophthalmopathy. The chain has TRBV2 and TRBJ2-1; the D gene is possibly TRBD2 (7 bases). CDR3: CASREGGGEQFF. CDR3 in DNA: TGTGCCAGCAGAGAAGGGGGGGGAGAGCAGTTCTTC. Together with reference TRBV2 and TRBJ2-1, the CDR3 gives the full variable domain: EPEVTQTPSHQVTQMGQEVILRCVPISNHLYFYWYRQILGQKVEFLVSFYNNEISEKSEIFDDQFSVERPDGSNFTLKIRSTKLEDSAMYFCASREGGGEQFFGPGTRLTVL.